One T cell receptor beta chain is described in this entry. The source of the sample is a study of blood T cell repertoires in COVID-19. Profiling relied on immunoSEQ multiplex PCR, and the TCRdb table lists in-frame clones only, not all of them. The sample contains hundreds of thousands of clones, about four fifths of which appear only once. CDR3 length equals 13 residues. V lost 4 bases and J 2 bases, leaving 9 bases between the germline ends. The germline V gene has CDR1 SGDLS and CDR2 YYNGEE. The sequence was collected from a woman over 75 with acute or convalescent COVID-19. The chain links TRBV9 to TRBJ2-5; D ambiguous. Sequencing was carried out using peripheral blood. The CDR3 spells CASSPSGQETQYF. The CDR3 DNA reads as TGTGCCAGCAGCCCCTCCGGGCAAGAGACCCAGTACTTC.